These T cell receptor beta chains were read from a single sample in a study of OX40 agonist ivuxolimab in advanced cancers. Libraries were prepared by immunoSEQ multiplex PCR; TCRdb keeps only in-frame clonotypes and omits some of them. The sample carries about 70,000 clones, roughly 80% recorded once. The source material was CD4+ or CD8+ T cells sorted from blood, sampled in a trial of the OX40 agonist ivuxolimab. These receptors were taken from an adult with an advanced solid tumor such as melanoma, head and neck, liver or kidney cancer. Each CDR3 is given with its conserved first and last residue. D genes are given only for firm matches. Size is stated for part of the rows, as once, few or many counts, or as a class when the clone is expanded.

j_call: TRBJ2-1
d_call: TRBD2
clone_size: -
v_call: TRBV13
cdr3_nt: TGTGCCAGCAGCTTATCCCGGACTAGCGGAACAAATGAGCAGTTCTTC
cdr3_aa: CASSLSRTSGTNEQFF

j_call: TRBJ2-7
d_call: TRBD1
clone_size: -
v_call: TRBV27
cdr3_nt: TGTGCCAGCAGGCCGGGACAGGGCCCCTACGAGCAGTACTTC
cdr3_aa: CASRPGQGPYEQYF

j_call: TRBJ2-2
d_call: -
clone_size: -
v_call: TRBV2
cdr3_nt: TGTGCCAGCAGTGCCCAACGTGCCAGGGGCACCGGGGAGCTGTTTTTT
cdr3_aa: CASSAQRARGTGELFF

j_call: TRBJ2-7
d_call: TRBD2
clone_size: -
v_call: TRBV6-6
cdr3_nt: TGTGCCAGCCTACGGCAAGCGGGGAACTCCTACGAGCAGTACTTC
cdr3_aa: CASLRQAGNSYEQYF

j_call: TRBJ2-1
d_call: -
clone_size: -
v_call: TRBV5-5
cdr3_nt: TGTGCCAGCAGCTTATTTTTCGAGGGACGGCTAAACAATGAGCAGTTCTTC
cdr3_aa: CASSLFFEGRLNNEQFF

j_call: TRBJ1-1
d_call: TRBD1
clone_size: few
v_call: TRBV11-2
cdr3_nt: TGTGCCAGCAGCTTAGTGAGGCCGGGACAGGGGGGCACTGAAGCTTTCTTT
cdr3_aa: CASSLVRPGQGGTEAFF

j_call: TRBJ1-4
d_call: -
clone_size: once
v_call: TRBV5-1
cdr3_nt: TGCGCCAGCAGCTTGGATAGGTCGGGGGGAAATGAAAAACTGTTTTTT
cdr3_aa: CASSLDRSGGNEKLFF

j_call: TRBJ2-3
d_call: TRBD1
clone_size: -
v_call: TRBV14
cdr3_nt: TGTGCCAGCAGCCAAGGAGGGACAGGGAGCACAGATACGCAGTATTTT
cdr3_aa: CASSQGGTGSTDTQYF

j_call: TRBJ1-2
d_call: -
clone_size: -
v_call: TRBV5-1
cdr3_nt: TGCGCCAGCAGCTTGGGAGGGCCCCGAGGCTACACCTTC
cdr3_aa: CASSLGGPRGYTF

j_call: TRBJ2-7
d_call: -
clone_size: few
v_call: TRBV5-4
cdr3_nt: TGTGCCAGCAGCCTCGACAGGCCCTACGAGCAGTACTTC
cdr3_aa: CASSLDRPYEQYF

j_call: TRBJ2-5
d_call: TRBD2
clone_size: -
v_call: TRBV27
cdr3_nt: TGTGCCAGCAGTTTGACCGCGGGACTAAGTAGGGAGGGACAGACCCAGTACTTC
cdr3_aa: CASSLTAGLSREGQTQYF

j_call: TRBJ1-1
d_call: -
clone_size: once
v_call: TRBV9
cdr3_nt: TGTGCCAGCAGCGGGAGGGGGTCCCGCGCTGAAGCTTTCTTT
cdr3_aa: CASSGRGSRAEAFF

j_call: TRBJ1-5
d_call: TRBD1
clone_size: -
v_call: TRBV5-5
cdr3_nt: TGTGCCAGCCAGGGGGCCAACAATCAGCCCCAGCATTTT
cdr3_aa: CASQGANNQPQHF

j_call: TRBJ2-5
d_call: TRBD2
clone_size: -
v_call: TRBV7-2
cdr3_nt: TGTGCCAGCAGCTTAGACGGACTAGCGGGGGAGACCCAGTACTTC
cdr3_aa: CASSLDGLAGETQYF

j_call: TRBJ2-7
d_call: -
clone_size: -
v_call: TRBV5-1
cdr3_nt: TGCGCCAGCAGCCGACCGAGTGGGGGGAGCGGCCACGAGCAGTACTTC
cdr3_aa: CASSRPSGGSGHEQYF

j_call: TRBJ2-2
d_call: TRBD2
clone_size: once
v_call: TRBV4-2
cdr3_nt: TGTGCCAGCAGCCAGAGACTAGCGGGGGACACCGGGGAGCTGTTTTTT
cdr3_aa: CASSQRLAGDTGELFF

j_call: TRBJ2-2
d_call: -
clone_size: -
v_call: TRBV5-1
cdr3_nt: TGCGCCAGCGGGGGGACAGCCAACACCGGGGAGCTGTTTTTT
cdr3_aa: CASGGTANTGELFF

j_call: TRBJ1-2
d_call: TRBD1
clone_size: -
v_call: TRBV5-1
cdr3_nt: TGCGCCAGCAGCATTTCCGGGACAGTGGAGGGCTACACCTTC
cdr3_aa: CASSISGTVEGYTF

j_call: TRBJ1-1
d_call: -
clone_size: few
v_call: TRBV29-1
cdr3_nt: TGCAGCGTTGATGACAGACGAAACACTGAAGCTTTCTTT
cdr3_aa: CSVDDRRNTEAFF

j_call: TRBJ2-3
d_call: -
clone_size: -
v_call: TRBV6-1
cdr3_nt: TGTGCCAGCAGTGAAGTCCTTCGGTCAGGGGAATATTTT
cdr3_aa: CASSEVLRSGEYF

j_call: TRBJ1-5
d_call: -
clone_size: once
v_call: TRBV6-6
cdr3_nt: TGTGCCAGCAGTTACTCGGCAGCATATAGCAATCAGCCCCAGCATTTT
cdr3_aa: CASSYSAAYSNQPQHF

j_call: TRBJ1-5
d_call: -
clone_size: -
v_call: TRBV15
cdr3_nt: TGTGCCACCAGCAGTGAGGTGGCAGGGAAGCGGTATCAGCCCCAGCATTTT
cdr3_aa: CATSSEVAGKRYQPQHF

j_call: TRBJ1-1
d_call: -
clone_size: -
v_call: TRBV7-9
cdr3_nt: TGTGCCAGCAGCTTAGGTCGGCAGGGGCGGAACACTGAAGCTTTCTTT
cdr3_aa: CASSLGRQGRNTEAFF

j_call: TRBJ2-1
d_call: TRBD2
clone_size: -
v_call: TRBV5-1
cdr3_nt: TGCGCCAGCAGCCACCTGGGAGGGCGGGGGAGTAATGAGCAGTTCTTC
cdr3_aa: CASSHLGGRGSNEQFF

j_call: TRBJ1-6
d_call: TRBD1
clone_size: -
v_call: TRBV5-1
cdr3_nt: TGCGCCAGCAGCTTAAACCCCGGGACAGGGGCTAATTCACCCCTCCACTTT
cdr3_aa: CASSLNPGTGANSPLHF

j_call: TRBJ2-7
d_call: TRBD2
clone_size: -
v_call: TRBV27
cdr3_nt: TGTGCCAGCAGTGGACTTGGAGGTAGCGGGGGTCCCTACGAGCAGTACTTC
cdr3_aa: CASSGLGGSGGPYEQYF

j_call: TRBJ1-1
d_call: -
clone_size: -
v_call: TRBV6-6
cdr3_nt: TGTGCCAGTAAGGGATCAATCACTGAAGCTTTCTTT
cdr3_aa: CASKGSITEAFF

j_call: TRBJ1-4
d_call: -
clone_size: -
v_call: TRBV15
cdr3_nt: TGTGCCACCAGCAGGGGTAGGGGGGAAAAACTGTTTTTT
cdr3_aa: CATSRGRGEKLFF

j_call: TRBJ2-5
d_call: TRBD2
clone_size: -
v_call: TRBV28
cdr3_nt: TGTGCCAGCAGGCCGACTAGCGGCCAAGAGACCCAGTACTTC
cdr3_aa: CASRPTSGQETQYF

j_call: TRBJ1-4
d_call: TRBD1
clone_size: -
v_call: TRBV2
cdr3_nt: TGTGCCAGCAGAAGGAGCACAGGGGAAGGAAAACTGTTTTTT
cdr3_aa: CASRRSTGEGKLFF

j_call: TRBJ1-2
d_call: -
clone_size: -
v_call: TRBV10-3
cdr3_nt: TGTGCCATCAGTGACAGGGGTGAGAACTATGGCTACACCTTC
cdr3_aa: CAISDRGENYGYTF

j_call: TRBJ2-1
d_call: TRBD1
clone_size: -
v_call: TRBV5-6
cdr3_nt: TGTGCCAGCAGCTTGTTCTTACAGGGGAGCAATGAGCAGTTCTTC
cdr3_aa: CASSLFLQGSNEQFF

j_call: TRBJ1-1
d_call: -
clone_size: few
v_call: TRBV28
cdr3_nt: TGTGCCAGCAGAGGAGGGAACACTGAAGCTTTCTTT
cdr3_aa: CASRGGNTEAFF

j_call: TRBJ1-4
d_call: TRBD1
clone_size: -
v_call: TRBV6-1
cdr3_nt: TGTGCCAGCAGTGACAGGGGGGTAAGGGAAAAACTGTTTTTT
cdr3_aa: CASSDRGVREKLFF

j_call: TRBJ2-7
d_call: TRBD2
clone_size: once
v_call: TRBV4-1
cdr3_nt: TGCGCCAGCAGCCAAGATCTCCAGCGGGGGGGCTACGAGCAGTACTTC
cdr3_aa: CASSQDLQRGGYEQYF

j_call: TRBJ2-2
d_call: TRBD1
clone_size: few
v_call: TRBV6-5
cdr3_nt: TGTGCCAGCAGTTCTTCCGGGACAGGGGTCTCCGGGGAGCTGTTTTTT
cdr3_aa: CASSSSGTGVSGELFF

j_call: TRBJ1-2
d_call: -
clone_size: -
v_call: TRBV5-8
cdr3_nt: TGTGCCAGCAGCCAAGACCAGGGATTTGGCTACACCTTC
cdr3_aa: CASSQDQGFGYTF

j_call: TRBJ1-2
d_call: -
clone_size: -
v_call: TRBV4-1
cdr3_nt: TGCGCCAGCAGCCAATTGGGGACGTTCTATGGCTACACCTTC
cdr3_aa: CASSQLGTFYGYTF

j_call: TRBJ2-6
d_call: -
clone_size: -
v_call: TRBV6-5
cdr3_nt: TGTGCCAGCAGTTACTGGTCGAGTTCTGGGGCCAACGTCCTGACTTTC
cdr3_aa: CASSYWSSSGANVLTF

j_call: TRBJ2-2
d_call: TRBD1
clone_size: -
v_call: TRBV5-1
cdr3_nt: TGCGCCAGCAGCTGGGGACAGGGCACCGGGGAGCTGTTTTTT
cdr3_aa: CASSWGQGTGELFF

j_call: TRBJ2-5
d_call: TRBD2
clone_size: -
v_call: TRBV5-1
cdr3_nt: TGCGCCAGCAGGTCAGCGGGGGGGTTCCAAGAGACCCAGTACTTC
cdr3_aa: CASRSAGGFQETQYF

j_call: TRBJ1-4
d_call: TRBD1
clone_size: -
v_call: TRBV30
cdr3_nt: TGTGCCTGTTCCCGACAGGGGGGTTATAAGGAAAAACTGTTTTTT
cdr3_aa: CACSRQGGYKEKLFF